This T cell receptor beta chain appears in the sequencing data of a study of OX40 agonist ivuxolimab in advanced cancers. Study in general: The study gave patients intravenous ivuxolimab at 0.01 to 10 mg/kg every 2 weeks.

TCRdb's copy holds only in-frame clones and misses some; the assay was immunoSEQ multiplex PCR. In the table there are about 50,000 clones, roughly 89% of which are singletons. V shed 5 bases and J shed 5 bases, with 13 bases lying between them. CDR3 length: 14 residues. Germline assignment: CDR1 SGHNT and CDR2 YENEEA. The chain is built from TRBV11-3 and TRBJ2-1; D not certain. The sequence came from an adult with an advanced solid tumor such as melanoma, head and neck, liver or kidney cancer. Sample: CD4+ or CD8+ T cells sorted from blood, taken in a trial of the OX40 agonist ivuxolimab. CDR3 protein: CASSPPDGDNEQFF. The CDR3, as DNA: TGTGCCAGCAGCCCCCCGGACGGAGACAATGAGCAGTTCTTC.